This T cell receptor (beta chain) is drawn from a study of blood T cell repertoires in COVID-19. Study context: The study drew acute and convalescent COVID-19 samples from the United States, Italy and Spain.

This CDR3 region has 14 residues. V shed 3 bases and J shed 4 bases, with 12 bases lying between them. Germline V CDR1 and CDR2: MNHEY, SMNVEV (reference sequence). Authors' data handling: For nucleated cells, counts were estimated from reference gene primer amplification. Some clones are missing from TCRdb's copy, which holds only in-frame ones; the method was immunoSEQ multiplex PCR. V, J and clone size derive from that table, while D and trimming were established from the DNA sequence. The sample comprises 410,000 or so clones, roughly 89% of which are singletons, and 1.4% rests with the top ten. The chain employs TRBV27 and TRBJ1-1, with a possible D match to TRBD1 (6 bases). This clonotype was obtained from a woman aged 25 to 39 with active or convalescent COVID-19. The sample was peripheral blood. CDR3 DNA sequence: TGTGCCAGCAGTTTTTCTGGGGGCAGCACTGAAGCTTTCTTT. Protein: CASSFSGGSTEAFF.